Listed here are 2 T cell receptor beta chains from one sample, sequenced in a study of T cell repertoires in cytomegalovirus infection. TCRdb independently ran MiXCR on the reads; one entry per CDR3 protein. The data contain 200,000 to 300,000 distinct CDR3 sequences, around an eighth of them singletons. Material for sequencing was PBMCs. Every receptor here comes from a human donor in good health (CMV status not recorded). Some clones in this sample may be carry-over from other donors' samples.

In this sample, this clonotype turned up a few times. The rearrangement uses TRBV4-3 and TRBJ1-1, with D perhaps TRBD1 (6 bases). The CDR3 runs 15 residues. V lost 3 bases to trimming and J lost 1 base, with 12 bases between them. Germline values: CDR1 LGHNA, CDR2 YSLEER. CDR3 bases: TGCGCCAGCAGCCAGACGGGACACTCGAACACTGAAGCTTTCTTT. It translates to CASSQTGHSNTEAFF.

This clonotype was counted at least ten times. The chain couples TRBV20-1 to TRBJ1-5; tentatively, D is TRBD1 (5 bases). The ends were cut back, 3 bases at V and 2 bases at J, with 11 bases in the middle. The CDR3 extends over 14 amino acids. Germline V gene lookup returns CDR1 DFQATT and CDR2 SNEGSKA (reference sequence). The CDR3, as DNA: TGCAGTGCTAGCCAGGGATCTGGCAATCAGCCCCAGCATTTT. As protein: CSASQGSGNQPQHF.